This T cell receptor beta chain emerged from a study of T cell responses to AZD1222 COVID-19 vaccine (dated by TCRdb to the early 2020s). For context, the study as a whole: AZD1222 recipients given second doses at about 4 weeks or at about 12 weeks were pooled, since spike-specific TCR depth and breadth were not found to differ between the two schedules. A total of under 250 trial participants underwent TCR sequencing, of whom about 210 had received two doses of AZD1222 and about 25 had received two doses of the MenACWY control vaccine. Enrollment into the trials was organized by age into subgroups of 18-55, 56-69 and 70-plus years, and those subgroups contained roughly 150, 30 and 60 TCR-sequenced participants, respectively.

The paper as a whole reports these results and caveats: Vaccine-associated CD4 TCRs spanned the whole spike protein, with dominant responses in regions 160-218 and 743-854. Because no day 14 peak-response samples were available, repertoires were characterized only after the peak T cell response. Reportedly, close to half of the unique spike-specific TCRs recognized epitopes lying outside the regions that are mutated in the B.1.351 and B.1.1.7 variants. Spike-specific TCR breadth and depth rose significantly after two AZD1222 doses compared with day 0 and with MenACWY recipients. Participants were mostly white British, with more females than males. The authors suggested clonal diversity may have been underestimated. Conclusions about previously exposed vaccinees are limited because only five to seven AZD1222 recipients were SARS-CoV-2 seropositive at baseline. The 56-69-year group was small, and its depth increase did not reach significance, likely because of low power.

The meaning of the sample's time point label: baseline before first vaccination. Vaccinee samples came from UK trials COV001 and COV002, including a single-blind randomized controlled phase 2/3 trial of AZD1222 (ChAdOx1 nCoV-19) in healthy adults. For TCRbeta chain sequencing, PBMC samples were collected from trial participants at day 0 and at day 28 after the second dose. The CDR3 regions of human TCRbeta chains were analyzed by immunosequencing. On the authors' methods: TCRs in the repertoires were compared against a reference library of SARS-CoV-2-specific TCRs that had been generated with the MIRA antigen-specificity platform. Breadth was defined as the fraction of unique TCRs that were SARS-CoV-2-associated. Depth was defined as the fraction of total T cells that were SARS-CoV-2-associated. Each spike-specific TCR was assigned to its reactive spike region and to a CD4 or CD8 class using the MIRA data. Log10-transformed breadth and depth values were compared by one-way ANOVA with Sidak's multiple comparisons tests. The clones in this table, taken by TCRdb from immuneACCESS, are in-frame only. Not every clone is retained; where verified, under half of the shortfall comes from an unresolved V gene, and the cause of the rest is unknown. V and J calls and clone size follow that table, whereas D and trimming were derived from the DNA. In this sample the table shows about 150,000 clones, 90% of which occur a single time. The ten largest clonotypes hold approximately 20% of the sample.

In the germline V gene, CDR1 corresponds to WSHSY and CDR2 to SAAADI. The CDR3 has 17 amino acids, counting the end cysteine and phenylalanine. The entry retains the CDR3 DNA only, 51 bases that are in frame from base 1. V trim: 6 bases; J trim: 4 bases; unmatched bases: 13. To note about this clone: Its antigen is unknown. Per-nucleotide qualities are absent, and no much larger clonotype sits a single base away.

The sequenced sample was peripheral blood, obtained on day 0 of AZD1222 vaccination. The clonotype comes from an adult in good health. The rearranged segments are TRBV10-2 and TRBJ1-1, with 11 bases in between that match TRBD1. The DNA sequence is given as TGCGCCAGCAGATCCGGGACAGGGGGAGTGGTGAGCACTGAAGCTTTCTTT. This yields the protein CASRSGTGGVVSTEAFF.